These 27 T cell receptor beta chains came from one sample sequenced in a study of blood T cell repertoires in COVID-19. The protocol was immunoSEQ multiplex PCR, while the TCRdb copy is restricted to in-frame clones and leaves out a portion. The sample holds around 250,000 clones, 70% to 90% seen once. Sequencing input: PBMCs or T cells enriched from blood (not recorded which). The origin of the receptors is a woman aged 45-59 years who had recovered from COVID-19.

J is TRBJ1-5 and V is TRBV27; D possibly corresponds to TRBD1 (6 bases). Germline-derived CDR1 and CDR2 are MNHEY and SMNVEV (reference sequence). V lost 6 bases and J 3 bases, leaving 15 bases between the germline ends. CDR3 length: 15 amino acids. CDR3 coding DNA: TGTGCCAGCAGACAGAACAGGGATACCAATCAGCCCCAGCATTTT. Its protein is CASRQNRDTNQPQHF.

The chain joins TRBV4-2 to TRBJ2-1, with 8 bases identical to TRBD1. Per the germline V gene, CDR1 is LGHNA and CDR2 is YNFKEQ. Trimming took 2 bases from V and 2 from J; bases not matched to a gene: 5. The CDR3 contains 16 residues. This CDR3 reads CASSQQDRGAYNEQFF. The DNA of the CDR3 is TGTGCCAGCAGCCAACAAGACAGGGGCGCCTACAATGAGCAGTTCTTC.

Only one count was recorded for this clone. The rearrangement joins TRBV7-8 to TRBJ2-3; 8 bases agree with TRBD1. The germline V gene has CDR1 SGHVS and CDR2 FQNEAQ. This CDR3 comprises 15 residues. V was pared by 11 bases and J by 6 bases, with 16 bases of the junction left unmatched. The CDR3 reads CASIGPGQAFDTQYF. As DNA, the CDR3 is TGTGCCTCCATTGGTCCGGGACAGGCATTTGATACGCAGTATTTT. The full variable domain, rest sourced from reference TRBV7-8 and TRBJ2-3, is GAGVSQSPRYKVAKRGQDVALRCDPISGHVSLFWYQQALGQGPEFLTYFQNEAQLDKSGLPSDRFFAERPEGSVSTLKIQRTQQEDSAVYLCASIGPGQAFDTQYFGPGTRLTVL.

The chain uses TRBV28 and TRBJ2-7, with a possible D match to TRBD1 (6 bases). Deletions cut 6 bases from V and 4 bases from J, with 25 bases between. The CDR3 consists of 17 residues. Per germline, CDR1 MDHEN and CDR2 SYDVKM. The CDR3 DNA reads TGTGCCAGCAGCACGCCCATGGCCCAGGGGAGTCCGTACGAGCAGTACTTC. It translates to CASSTPMAQGSPYEQYF.

The CDR3 sequence is CAWRDRGFTEAFF. DNA of the CDR3: TGTGCCTGGCGGGACAGGGGCTTCACTGAAGCTTTCTTT. The chain couples TRBV30 to TRBJ1-1, with 10 nucleotides matching TRBD1. J gave up 4 bases and V 5 bases, and 4 bases lay outside the gene matches. This CDR3 has 13 amino acids. CDR1 and CDR2 from the germline V gene are GTSNPN and SVGIG (reference sequence).

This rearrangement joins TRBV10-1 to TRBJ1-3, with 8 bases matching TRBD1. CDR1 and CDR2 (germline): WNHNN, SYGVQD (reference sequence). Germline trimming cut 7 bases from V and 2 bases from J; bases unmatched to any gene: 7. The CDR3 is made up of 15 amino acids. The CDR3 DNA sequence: TGCGCCAGCACCCCCCCGACAGGGGCTGGAAACACCATATATTTT. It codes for CASTPPTGAGNTIYF.

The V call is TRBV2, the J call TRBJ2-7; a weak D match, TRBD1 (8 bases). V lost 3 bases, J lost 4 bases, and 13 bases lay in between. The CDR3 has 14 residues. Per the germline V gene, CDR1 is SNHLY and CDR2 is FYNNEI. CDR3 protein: CASSDLQGGYEQYF. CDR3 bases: TGTGCCAGCAGTGACCTACAGGGGGGGTACGAGCAGTACTTC.

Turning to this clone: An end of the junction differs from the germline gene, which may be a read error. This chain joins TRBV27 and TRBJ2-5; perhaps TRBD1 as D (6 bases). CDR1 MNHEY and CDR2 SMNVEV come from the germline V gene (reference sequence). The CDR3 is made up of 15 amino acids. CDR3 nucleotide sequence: TGTGCCGGCAGTCCTCCGGGACACAGCCCGGAGACCCAGTACTTC. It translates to CAGSPPGHSPETQYF.

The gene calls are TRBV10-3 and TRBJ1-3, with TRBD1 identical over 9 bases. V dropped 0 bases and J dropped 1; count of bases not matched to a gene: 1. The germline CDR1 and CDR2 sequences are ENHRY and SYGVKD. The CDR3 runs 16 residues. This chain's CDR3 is CAISESGTGSGNTIYF. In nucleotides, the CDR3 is TGTGCCATCAGTGAGTCCGGGACAGGGTCTGGAAACACCATATATTTT.

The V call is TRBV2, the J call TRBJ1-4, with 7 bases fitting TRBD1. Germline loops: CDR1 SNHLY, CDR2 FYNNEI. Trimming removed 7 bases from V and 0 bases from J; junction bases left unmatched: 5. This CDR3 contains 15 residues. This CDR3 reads CASTRDSATNEKLFF. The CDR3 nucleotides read TGTGCCAGCACCCGGGACAGCGCAACTAATGAAAAACTGTTTTTT.

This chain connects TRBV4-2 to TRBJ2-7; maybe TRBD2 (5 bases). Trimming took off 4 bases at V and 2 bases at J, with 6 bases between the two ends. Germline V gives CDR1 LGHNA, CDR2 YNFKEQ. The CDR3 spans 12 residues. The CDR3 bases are TGTGCCAGCAGCCTCGGGACCTACGAGCAGTACTTC. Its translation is CASSLGTYEQYF.

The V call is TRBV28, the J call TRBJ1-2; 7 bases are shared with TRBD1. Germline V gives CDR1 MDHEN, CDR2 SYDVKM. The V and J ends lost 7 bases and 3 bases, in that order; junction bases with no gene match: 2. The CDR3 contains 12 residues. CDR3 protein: CASTTGDYGYTF. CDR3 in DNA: TGTGCCAGCACCACAGGGGACTATGGCTACACCTTC.

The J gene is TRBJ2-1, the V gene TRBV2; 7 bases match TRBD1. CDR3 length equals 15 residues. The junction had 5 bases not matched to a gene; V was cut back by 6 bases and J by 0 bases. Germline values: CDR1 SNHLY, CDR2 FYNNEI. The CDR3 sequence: CASRMDRSSYNEQFF. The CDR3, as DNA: TGTGCCAGCAGGATGGACAGGAGCTCCTACAATGAGCAGTTCTTC.

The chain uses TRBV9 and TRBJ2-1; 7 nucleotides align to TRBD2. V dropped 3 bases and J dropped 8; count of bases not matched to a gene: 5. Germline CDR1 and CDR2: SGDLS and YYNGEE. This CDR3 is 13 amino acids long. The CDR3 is CASSDWGGDEQFF. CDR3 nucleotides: TGTGCCAGCAGCGACTGGGGGGGTGATGAGCAGTTCTTC.

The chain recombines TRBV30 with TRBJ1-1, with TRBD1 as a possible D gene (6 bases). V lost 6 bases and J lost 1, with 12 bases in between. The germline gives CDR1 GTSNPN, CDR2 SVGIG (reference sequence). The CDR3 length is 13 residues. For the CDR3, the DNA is TGTGCCTGTTCGACAGGACAGAACACTGAAGCTTTCTTT. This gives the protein CACSTGQNTEAFF.

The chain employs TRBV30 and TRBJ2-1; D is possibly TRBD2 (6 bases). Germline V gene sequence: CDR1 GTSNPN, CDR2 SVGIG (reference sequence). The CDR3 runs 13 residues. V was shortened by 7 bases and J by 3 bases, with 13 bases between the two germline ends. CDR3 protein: CASRDLIYNEQFF. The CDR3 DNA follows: TGTGCCTCGCGGGACTTGATCTACAATGAGCAGTTCTTC. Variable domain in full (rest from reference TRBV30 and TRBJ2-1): SQTIHQWPATLVQPVGSPLSLECTVEGTSNPNLYWYRQAAGRGLQLLFYSVGIGQISSEVPQNLSASRPQDRQFILSSKKLLLSDSGFYLCASRDLIYNEQFFGPGTRLTVL.

The DNA for the CDR3 is TGTGCCATCATGAGGTCGGGACAGGGCACCGCTAACTATGGCTACACCTTC. Amino acid sequence: CAIMRSGQGTANYGYTF. The chain links TRBV10-3 to TRBJ1-2; TRBD1 agrees at 9 bases. V dropped 7 bases and J dropped 0; count of bases not matched to a gene: 12. CDR1 is ENHRY and CDR2 is SYGVKD in the germline V gene. The CDR3 is 17 amino acids.

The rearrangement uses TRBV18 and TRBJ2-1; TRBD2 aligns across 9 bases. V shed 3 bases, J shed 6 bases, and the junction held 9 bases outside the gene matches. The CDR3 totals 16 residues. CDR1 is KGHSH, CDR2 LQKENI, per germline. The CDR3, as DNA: TGTGCCAGCTCACCGCAGCGGGAGGAGACAGGCAATGAGCAGTTCTTC. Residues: CASSPQREETGNEQFF.

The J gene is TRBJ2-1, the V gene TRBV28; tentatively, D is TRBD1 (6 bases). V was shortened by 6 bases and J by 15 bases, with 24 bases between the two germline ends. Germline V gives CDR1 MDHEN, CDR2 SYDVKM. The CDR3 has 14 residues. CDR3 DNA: TGTGCCAGCAGGCCGACAGGAACTCTAGCAGGACTGTTCTTC. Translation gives CASRPTGTLAGLFF.

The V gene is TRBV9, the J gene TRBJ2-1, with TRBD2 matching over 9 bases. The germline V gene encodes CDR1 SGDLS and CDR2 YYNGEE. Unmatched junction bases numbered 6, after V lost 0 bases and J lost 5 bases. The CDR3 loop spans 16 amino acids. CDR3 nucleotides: TGTGCCAGCAGCGTAGAAAGGGGACTAGCAAACAATGAGCAGTTCTTC. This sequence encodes CASSVERGLANNEQFF.

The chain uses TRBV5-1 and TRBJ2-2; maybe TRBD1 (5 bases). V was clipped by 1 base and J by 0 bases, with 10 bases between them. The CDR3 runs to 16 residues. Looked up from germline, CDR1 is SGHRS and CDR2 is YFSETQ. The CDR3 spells CASSLLTATNTGELFF. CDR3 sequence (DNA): TGCGCCAGCAGCTTGTTGACAGCTACGAACACCGGGGAGCTGTTTTTT.

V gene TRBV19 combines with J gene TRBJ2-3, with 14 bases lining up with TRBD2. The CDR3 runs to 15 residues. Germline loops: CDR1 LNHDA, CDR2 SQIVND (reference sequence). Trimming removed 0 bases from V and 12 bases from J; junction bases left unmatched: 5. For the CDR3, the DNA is TGTGCCAGTAGTATAGACCCGACTAGCGGGAGGGCACAGTATTTT. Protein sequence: CASSIDPTSGRAQYF.

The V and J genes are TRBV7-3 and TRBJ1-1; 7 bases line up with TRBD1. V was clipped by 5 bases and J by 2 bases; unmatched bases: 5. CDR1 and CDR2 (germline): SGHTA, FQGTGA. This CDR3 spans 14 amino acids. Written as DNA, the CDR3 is TGTGCCAGCAGCAAACAGGGGACTAACACTGAAGCTTTCTTT. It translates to CASSKQGTNTEAFF.

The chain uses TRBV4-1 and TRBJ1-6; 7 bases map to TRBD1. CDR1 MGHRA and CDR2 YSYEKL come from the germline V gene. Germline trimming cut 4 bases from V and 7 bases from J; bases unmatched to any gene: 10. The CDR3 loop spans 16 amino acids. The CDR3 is CASSPSLTGENSPLHF. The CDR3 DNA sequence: TGCGCCAGCAGCCCCTCCCTCACAGGGGAAAATTCACCCCTCCACTTT.

The CDR3 spells CASSLDGTGVFNEQFF. For the CDR3, the DNA is TGCGCCAGCAGCTTGGATGGGACAGGGGTCTTCAATGAGCAGTTCTTC. This chain links TRBV5-1 with TRBJ2-1, with 10 nucleotides matching TRBD1. Unmatched junction bases numbered 6, after V lost 0 bases and J lost 6 bases. From germline, CDR1 is SGHRS and CDR2 YFSETQ. This CDR3 is 16 amino acids long. The full variable domain, rest sourced from reference TRBV5-1 and TRBJ2-1, is KAGVTQTPRYLIKTRGQQVTLSCSPISGHRSVSWYQQTPGQGLQFLFEYFSETQRNKGNFPGRFSGRQFSNSRSEMNVSTLELGDSALYLCASSLDGTGVFNEQFFGPGTRLTVL.

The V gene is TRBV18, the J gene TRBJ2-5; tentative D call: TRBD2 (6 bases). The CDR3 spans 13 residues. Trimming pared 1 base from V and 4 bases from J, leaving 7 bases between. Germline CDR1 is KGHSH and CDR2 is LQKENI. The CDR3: CASSPQEGETQYF. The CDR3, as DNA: TGTGCCAGCTCACCACAGGAGGGAGAGACCCAGTACTTC.

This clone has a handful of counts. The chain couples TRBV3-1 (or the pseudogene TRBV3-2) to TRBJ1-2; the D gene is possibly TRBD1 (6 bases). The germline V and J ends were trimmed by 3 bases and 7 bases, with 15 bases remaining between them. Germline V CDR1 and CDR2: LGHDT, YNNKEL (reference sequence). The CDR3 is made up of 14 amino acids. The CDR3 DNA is TGTGCCAGCAGCCAGGACAGTACAGCGCGTGGCTACACCTTC. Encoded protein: CASSQDSTARGYTF.